Reported below is one T cell receptor beta chain. The target antigen is unknown. The data were obtained in a study of cytomegalovirus exposure and HLA in healthy donors. Whole-study results and caveats: Sequencing depth across donors, presence/absence analyses assumed, was roughly uniform. There were under 200 TCR beta chains listed as cytomegalovirus-associated. A later analysis found common viral pathogens apparently linked to several of the most significant clusters. A later analysis associated under 20,000 TCR beta sequences with HLA alleles at a 0.05 false discovery rate.

The PCR contained 60 Vbeta and 13 Jbeta primers. Here immunoSEQ multiplex PCR was the method, and the copy in TCRdb shows in-frame clones only, minus some. The table has over 150,000 clones, roughly four fifths seen once. CDR3 size: 17 residues. Germline-derived CDR1 and CDR2 are LNHDA and SQIVND (reference sequence). V was clipped by 5 bases and J by 0 bases, with 17 bases between them. This TCR came from a man in his fifties in good health and CMV-seropositive. The chain is built from TRBV19 and TRBJ1-3; possible D gene TRBD1, 6 bases. The sequenced sample was PBMCs. CDR3 sequence: CASSSRMDRPSGNTIYF. CDR3 DNA sequence: TGTGCCAGTAGTTCAAGGATGGACAGACCCTCTGGAAACACCATATATTTT.